The 14 T cell receptor beta chains presented below share a single source sample, sequenced in a study of blood T cell repertoires in COVID-19. The assay was immunoSEQ multiplex PCR, and TCRdb's table has in-frame clones only and misses some. The table includes under 150,000 clones, 75% to 85% detected once. Sample: peripheral blood. These receptors came from a woman in her 50s with acute or convalescent COVID-19.

The V gene is TRBV11-2, the J gene TRBJ2-1; D is uncertain. From germline, CDR1 is SGHAT and CDR2 FQNNGV. Trimming stripped 5 bases from V and 15 bases from J, with 17 bases between. This CDR3 is 12 amino acids long. The CDR3 nucleotides are TGTGCCAGCAGCCCCTCGGCGGCTAGGCTGTTCTTC. Translating gives CASSPSAARLFF.

This chain uses TRBV5-4 with TRBJ2-5; maybe TRBD2 (6 bases). The CDR3 totals 14 residues. Germline V gives CDR1 SGHNT, CDR2 YYREEE (reference sequence). With 4 bases removed from V and 3 bases from J, the gap between germline ends came to 13 bases. The CDR3 region has the DNA TGTGCCAGCAGCCTCGCGACTAGGGAAGAGACCCAGTACTTC. Protein sequence: CASSLATREETQYF.

This clone showed up just a few times. J is TRBJ1-1 and V is TRBV9, with 7 bases matching TRBD1. Germline V gene lookup returns CDR1 SGDLS and CDR2 YYNGEE. The CDR3 length is 15 residues. J gave up 7 bases and V 4 bases, and 13 bases lay outside the gene matches. This CDR3 reads CASSPPGAGQVEAFF. The DNA of the CDR3 is TGTGCCAGCAGCCCACCCGGAGCAGGACAGGTTGAAGCTTTCTTT.

The chain joins TRBV7-8 to TRBJ2-7; tentative D call: TRBD1 (6 bases). V was trimmed by 3 bases and J by 0 bases, leaving 9 bases between them. The germline V gene has CDR1 SGHVS and CDR2 FQNEAQ. The CDR3 is made up of 14 amino acids. Here the CDR3 reads CASSFSRGSYEQYF. The DNA for the CDR3 is TGTGCCAGCAGCTTTAGCAGGGGCTCCTACGAGCAGTACTTC.

In this sample, this clone turned up a few times. The gene calls are TRBV4-1 and TRBJ2-7; 10 bases fit TRBD1. Per germline, CDR1 MGHRA and CDR2 YSYEKL. The CDR3 runs 16 residues. Trimming cost V 4 bases and J 5 bases; bases outside gene matches: 11. The CDR3 protein is CASSRSTGTGDNEQYF. The CDR3 DNA reads as TGCGCCAGCAGCCGATCAACCGGGACAGGGGATAACGAGCAGTACTTC.

The chain is built from TRBV7-2 and TRBJ1-3; 9 nucleotides line up with TRBD1. Trimming cost V 6 bases and J 2 bases; bases outside gene matches: 8. Per the germline V gene, CDR1 is SGHTA and CDR2 is FQGNSA. There are 16 residues in the CDR3. CDR3 protein: CASSSTGGLPGNTIYF. CDR3 DNA: TGTGCCAGCAGTTCGACAGGGGGTTTACCTGGAAACACCATATATTTT.

The chain combines TRBV18 with TRBJ1-3; D is unresolved. V was pared by 8 bases and J by 8 bases, with 13 bases between. This CDR3 comprises 12 residues. Germline lookup yields CDR1 KGHSH and CDR2 LQKENI. The CDR3, as DNA: TGTGCCAGCCTCGGGGAGGGAGACACCATATATTTT. Amino acid sequence: CASLGEGDTIYF. Full variable domain (remainder filled in from reference TRBV18 and TRBJ1-3): NAGVMQNPRHLVRRRGQEARLRCSPMKGHSHVYWYRQLPEEGLKFMVYLQKENIIDESGMPKERFSAEFPKEGPSILRIQQVVRGDSAAYFCASLGEGDTIYFGEGSWLTVV.

The CDR3 here is CASSFTRGDTQYF. CDR3 nucleotide sequence: TGTGCCAGCAGTTTTACCAGGGGAGATACGCAGTATTTT. The chain joins TRBV27 to TRBJ2-3; possibly TRBD1 for D (6 bases). The CDR3 has 13 residues. The V gene's germline CDR1 is MNHEY and CDR2 SMNVEV (reference sequence). Deletions cut 3 bases from V and 5 bases from J, with 9 bases between.

The chain couples TRBV7-3 to TRBJ1-1, with D uncertain. Germline values: CDR1 SGHTA, CDR2 FQGTGA. V lost 5 bases, J lost 0 bases, and 19 bases lay in between. The CDR3 is 17 residues long. Written as DNA, the CDR3 is TGTGCCAGCAGCCAATTTACATGGACTAGCATGAACACTGAAGCTTTCTTT. As protein: CASSQFTWTSMNTEAFF.

The V gene is TRBV19, the J gene TRBJ1-5, with D unresolved. The CDR3 contains 15 residues. The germline V gene has CDR1 LNHDA and CDR2 SQIVND (reference sequence). The V and J ends lost 1 base and 1 base respectively, with 8 bases between them. The CDR3 protein is CASSIVGESNQPQHF. For the CDR3, the DNA is TGTGCCAGTAGTATAGTAGGAGAAAGCAATCAGCCCCAGCATTTT.

The rearrangement links TRBV5-6 to TRBJ1-2, with D hard to call. V lost 0 bases and J 3 bases, leaving 12 bases between the germline ends. This CDR3 comprises 15 residues. The germline gives CDR1 SGHDT, CDR2 YYEEEE. CDR3 sequence: CASSLVSRPYYGYTF. The DNA for the CDR3 is TGTGCCAGCAGCTTGGTTTCCAGGCCCTACTATGGCTACACCTTC. The full variable domain, in which reference TRBV5-6 and TRBJ1-2 provide the parts outside the CDR3, is DAGVTQSPTHLIKTRGQQVTLRCSPKSGHDTVSWYQQALGQGPQFIFQYYEEEERQRGNFPDRFSGHQFPNYSSELNVNALLLGDSALYLCASSLVSRPYYGYTFGSGTRLTVV.

The CDR3 region is CASSGTGGDTQYF. Written as DNA, the CDR3 is TGTGCCAGTAGTGGGACAGGGGGGGATACGCAGTATTTT. The J gene is TRBJ2-3, the V gene TRBV19, with TRBD1 matching over 11 bases. The CDR3 extends over 13 amino acids. Germline CDR1 reads LNHDA; CDR2 reads SQIVND (reference sequence). The V gene end was trimmed by 5 bases and the J gene end by 6 bases; junction bases not matched to a gene: 1.

The V call is TRBV6-5, the J call TRBJ1-2, with 9 bases lining up with TRBD1. Trimming cost V 7 bases and J 6 bases; bases outside gene matches: 9. Germline loops: CDR1 MNHEY, CDR2 SVGAGI. The CDR3 sequence is 14 residues long. In DNA form, the CDR3 reads TGTGCCAGCACCCAGGAGGGACAGGGCCATGGCTACACCTTC. It translates to CASTQEGQGHGYTF.

This clone was seen a handful of times. This chain uses TRBV28 with TRBJ2-2, with D tentatively TRBD2 (6 bases). V lost 3 bases to trimming and J lost 3 bases, with 17 bases between them. The germline CDR1 and CDR2 sequences are MDHEN and SYDVKM. The CDR3 has 17 amino acids. CDR3 coding DNA: TGTGCCAGCAGTTTTGGTTTTCGGAGGGCGGACACCGGGGAGCTGTTTTTT. This gives the protein CASSFGFRRADTGELFF.